These 14 T cell receptor beta chains were sequenced from one sample in a study of blood T cell repertoires in COVID-19 (dated by TCRdb to 2018 to 2021). To prepare the library, the immunoSEQ multiplex PCR assay was applied. TCRdb took this table from immuneACCESS and kept in-frame rearrangements with V and J called. Such tables lack part of the clones; where checked against another copy, unresolved V genes explain under half of the gap, and the rest is unexplained. Recorded for this sample are a few hundred thousand clones; approximately 88% of them occurred a single time. The ten most abundant clones make up approximately 1.2% of the sample. Sequencing was done on a sample of peripheral blood. The receptor set was obtained from a man aged 35 to 55 with acute or convalescent COVID-19.

With respect to this clone: A much larger clone differs by one base, so this may be a read error. Other nucleotide sequences from this sample produce the same CDR3. The chain combines TRBV19 with TRBJ1-2; TRBD1 matches at 8 bases. Germline V CDR1 and CDR2: LNHDA, SQIVND (reference sequence). V shed 4 bases, J shed 2 bases, and the junction held 0 bases outside the gene matches. The CDR3 extends over 13 amino acids. CDR3 coding DNA: TGTGCCAGTAGTAGACAGGGGAACTATGGCTACACCTTC. Its translation is CASSRQGNYGYTF.

This clone was detected once. V and J are TRBV28 and TRBJ1-2, with D perhaps matching TRBD1 (6 bases). In germline, CDR1 is MDHEN, CDR2 SYDVKM. V was cut by 7 bases and J by 3 bases, with 18 bases left in between. This CDR3 contains 15 residues. The CDR3 sequence is CASTAWGAGDYGYTF. The CDR3 bases are TGTGCCAGCACCGCTTGGGGTGCAGGGGACTATGGCTACACCTTC.

The gene calls are TRBV2 and TRBJ1-1; 12 bases match TRBD1. Germline V gives CDR1 SNHLY, CDR2 FYNNEI. Losses at the gene ends were 8 bases for V and 3 bases for J; bases not matched to a gene: 7. The CDR3 is 15 residues long. The CDR3 DNA reads TGTGCCAGCGGCGGGACAGGGGGCGCATACACTGAAGCTTTCTTT. Translating gives CASGGTGGAYTEAFF.

This chain joins TRBV6-5 and TRBJ1-2, with TRBD1 identical over 10 bases. Germline assignment: CDR1 MNHEY and CDR2 SVGAGI. This CDR3 contains 13 residues. Unmatched junction bases numbered 1, after V lost 6 bases and J lost 3 bases. CDR3 DNA: TGTGCCAGCAGCGGGACAGGGGACTATGGCTACACCTTC. It translates to CASSGTGDYGYTF.

In its sample, this clone was seen once. The gene calls are TRBV7-9 and TRBJ1-2; perhaps TRBD1 as D (6 bases). Germline CDR1 is SEHNR and CDR2 is FQNEAQ (reference sequence). The CDR3 is made up of 16 amino acids. V shed 4 bases and J shed 5 bases, with 20 bases lying between them. As DNA, the CDR3 is TGTGCCAGCAGCTCATCCGAGGGGGTCCTATTGTATGGCTACACCTTC. This translates into CASSSSEGVLLYGYTF.

The gene calls are TRBV5-4 and TRBJ1-1; D is uncertain. The germline V gene encodes CDR1 SGHNT and CDR2 YYREEE (reference sequence). V was cut by 2 bases and J by 5 bases, with 7 bases left in between. There are 12 residues in the CDR3. Here the CDR3 DNA reads TGTGCCAGCAGCTTACTCGAAACTGAAGCTTTCTTT. It codes for CASSLLETEAFF. The variable domain in full, with the rest retrieved from reference TRBV5-4 and TRBJ1-1, is ETGVTQSPTHLIKTRGQQVTLRCSSQSGHNTVSWYQQALGQGPQFIFQYYREEENGRGNFPPRFSGLQFPNYSSELNVNALELDDSALYLCASSLLETEAFFGQGTRLTVV.

This chain links TRBV4-1 with TRBJ2-4; perhaps TRBD1 as D (6 bases). Trimming took off 3 bases at V and 0 bases at J, with 18 bases between the two ends. The CDR3 has 18 amino acids. CDR1 is MGHRA, CDR2 YSYEKL, per germline. The CDR3 protein is CASSQGQGYGLAKNIQYF. In DNA form, the CDR3 reads TGCGCCAGCAGCCAGGGTCAGGGGTATGGTTTAGCCAAAAACATTCAGTACTTC.

J is TRBJ1-1 and V is TRBV30; TRBD1 is a possible D gene (5 bases). Germline-derived CDR1 and CDR2 are GTSNPN and SVGIG (reference sequence). The V and J ends lost 2 bases and 4 bases respectively, with 11 bases between them. The length of the CDR3 is 13 residues. The CDR3 reads CAWSPQVGTEAFF. CDR3 coding DNA: TGTGCCTGGAGTCCACAGGTTGGCACTGAAGCTTTCTTT. Looking up the rest from reference TRBV30 and TRBJ1-1 gives the full variable domain: SQTIHQWPATLVQPVGSPLSLECTVEGTSNPNLYWYRQAAGRGLQLLFYSVGIGQISSEVPQNLSASRPQDRQFILSSKKLLLSDSGFYLCAWSPQVGTEAFFGQGTRLTVV.

The rearrangement links TRBV15 to TRBJ2-2; D gene uncertain. Between the trimmed V and J ends, which lost 1 base and 0 bases, there was a span of 6 bases. The CDR3 spans 15 residues. Germline-derived CDR1 and CDR2 are LNHNV and YYDKDF (reference sequence). The CDR3 is CATSRVRSNTGELFF. CDR3 DNA: TGTGCCACCAGCAGAGTACGGTCGAACACCGGGGAGCTGTTTTTT. Combining the CDR3 with reference TRBV15 and TRBJ2-2 gives the whole variable domain DAMVIQNPRYQVTQFGKPVTLSCSQTLNHNVMYWYQQKSSQAPKLLFHYYDKDFNNEADTPDNFQSRRPNTSFCFLDIRSPGLGDTAMYLCATSRVRSNTGELFFGEGSRLTVL.

V usage is TRBV6-4 and J usage is TRBJ2-4, with TRBD1 identical over 9 bases. This CDR3 is 15 amino acids long. Germline loops: CDR1 MRHNA, CDR2 SNTAGT. The V gene end was trimmed by 6 bases and the J gene end by 5 bases; junction bases not matched to a gene: 8. The chain's CDR3 is CASRLKWTGENIQYF. As DNA, the CDR3 is TGTGCCAGCAGATTAAAATGGACAGGGGAAAACATTCAGTACTTC.

The chain links TRBV21-1 to TRBJ1-1. TRBV21-1 is a documented pseudogene. This CDR3 is built from 17 residues. This CDR3 is CASSKGGDGLENTEAFF. The CDR3 coding sequence is TGTGCCAGCAGCAAAGGGGGGGACGGTTTGGAGAACACTGAAGCTTTCTTT.

This chain connects TRBV19 to TRBJ1-1, with a tentative D call TRBD1 (6 bases). The CDR3 is made up of 15 amino acids. Germline V gene lookup returns CDR1 LNHDA and CDR2 SQIVND (reference sequence). Trimming cost V 3 bases and J 6 bases, with 17 bases left between them. CDR3 protein: CASSISASQGAEAFF. The CDR3 nucleotides are TGTGCCAGTAGTATTTCTGCTTCACAGGGTGCTGAAGCTTTCTTT.

This chain connects TRBV5-1 to TRBJ1-3, with no clear D. CDR1 is SGHRS, CDR2 YFSETQ, per germline. V was cut by 1 base and J by 2 bases, with 10 bases left in between. There are 15 residues in the CDR3. CDR3 DNA: TGCGCCAGCAGCTTGATCCAGGAAGCTGGAAACACCATATATTTT. This gives the protein CASSLIQEAGNTIYF.

The CDR3 spells CASSRIAGASYEQYF. CDR3 nucleotide sequence: TGTGCCAGCAGTAGGATAGCGGGAGCCTCCTACGAGCAGTACTTC. The chain is built from TRBV7-9 and TRBJ2-7, with 9 bases fitting TRBD2. The V gene's germline CDR1 is SEHNR and CDR2 FQNEAQ (reference sequence). V lost 6 bases to trimming and J lost 0 bases; unmatched junction nucleotides: 6. This CDR3 is 15 amino acids long.